This TCR beta chain was documented in a study of cytomegalovirus exposure and HLA in healthy donors (dated by TCRdb to about 2017). Regarding the complete study: According to an earlier analysis of around 600 of the donors, 150 million to 200 million T cells yielded 117 million unique TCR beta sequences and approximately 300 Gb of sequence data. Using immunosequencing, the study profiled T cell repertoires from 640 or so subjects and related those repertoires to cytomegalovirus serostatus. Among under 450 genotyped donors of the cohort, an average of about 240,000 unique TCR beta nucleotide sequences were sequenced per donor, around 20% of them non-productive. Rather than drawing on any new phenotypic data, the later analysis identified candidate immune exposures from TCR beta sequences and the way those sequences occurred across donors. Donor age, sex, ethnicity and CMV serostatus were compiled alongside the repertoire data. About five DR-DQ haplotypes were handled as single units for association and clustering because linkage in the cohort was strong. In an earlier analysis of more than 550 of the donors, high-throughput TCR beta sequencing was used to judge whether each TCR beta V gene segment behaved as functional or pseudogenic. A later genetic analysis used genome-wide SNP genotypes for about 65% of the roughly 670 donors, treating that subset as a discovery cohort. Typing coverage varied by locus: roughly 620-640 donors for A, B, C, DRB1 and DQB1; about 520 for DQA1; around 570 for DPA1; fewer than 480 for DPB1. In a later analysis, previously published TCR beta repertoires from roughly 710 donors were re-analyzed and high-resolution HLA genotyping was added so that TCR occurrence patterns could be studied. The study was designed to test whether signatures of past pathogen exposure could be identified by cataloging public T cell receptors. Along with the roughly 700-subject first cohort, a separate validation cohort of over a hundred different subjects was used. Every discovery cohort repertoire had been produced on one sequencing platform. Of the roughly 400 genotyped donors, about 84% fell in the genetic ancestry cluster associated with self-reported Caucasian donors. Both class I and class II loci were covered by HLA typing, at four-digit resolution. High-throughput TCR immunosequencing, statistical association of individual TCRs with disease status, and machine learning were combined to predict cytomegalovirus infection status. An early release that covered 640 HLA-typed donors contained around 300 gigabases of sequencing data and about 84 million unique TCR sequences.

The library came from the immunoSEQ multiplex PCR assay. The multiplex PCR relied on a mix of 60 forward primers for TCR Vbeta segments and 13 reverse primers for TCR Jbeta segments. Amplification of the CDR3 region of rearranged TCR beta genes was performed with a multiplex PCR assay on genomic DNA. The amplified TCR beta libraries were sequenced on the Illumina HiSeq System as 87-base-pair reads. Per the original workflow: A later analysis tallied roughly 78 million unique TCR beta chains across the 666 repertoires, and 10 million to 11 million of those chains were shared by two or more donors. Raw reads were error-corrected and collapsed into unique sequences by a nearest-neighbor algorithm in which closely related sequences were merged to remove PCR and sequencing errors. To assign V, D and J gene segments, CDR3 sequences were aligned to IMGT reference sequences. For a sequence to be retained, a match of at least six nucleotides was required to both a V gene segment and a J gene segment. Rearrangements were classified as productive when the CDR3 lacked stop codons and remained in frame with V and J, and all other rearrangements were classified as non-productive. CDR3 was defined by IMGT convention, running from the second conserved V-encoded cysteine to the conserved J-encoded phenylalanine. Sequences without an unambiguous match to a single V gene segment were excluded from the earlier analysis of approximately 600 of the donors. In an earlier analysis of 500 to 750 of the donors, V segments were called functional above 56.7% productive rearrangements and were called segregating when the between-donor standard deviation exceeded 5%. A statistical classification framework was developed to diagnose cytomegalovirus status using the catalog of TCR beta chain sequences. V and J gene assignment, in a later analysis, came from comparing TCR nucleotide sequences with IMGT/GENE-DB human TR gene sequences. A later analysis assigned CDR3 sequences and most-parsimonious VDJ recombination scenarios with the TCRdist pipeline. In a later analysis, every TCR beta chain was defined by the combination of its CDR3 amino acid sequence and its V-gene family, and reads without a unique V-gene family were dropped. As a way to deal with suspected cross-contamination and a sequencing artifact, a later analysis dropped hundreds of nucleotide sequences that were highly shared and had low generation probability. In a later analysis, a clonal expansion index was calculated for each public chain from normalized within-repertoire ranks of inferred template counts. In a later analysis, generation probabilities were computed with a VDJ recombination model fitted to out-of-frame rearrangements, and the resulting probabilities were checked against IGoR. A later analysis scored TCR-TCR, TCR-HLA and TCR-CMV co-occurrence with hypergeometric tests, applying a repertoire-size bias correction to TCR pairs. To estimate false discovery rates, a later analysis permuted the HLA or CMV assignments 20 times. In a later analysis, co-occurring TCRs were grouped using DBSCAN, and TCRdist sequence similarity was added for clustering within HLA-allele-positive subsets. For co-occurrence clustering, repertoires with fewer than 30,000 or more than 120,000 public chains were excluded, along with roughly 5 repertoires with anomalous nucleotide sharing. The source is immuneACCESS, and TCRdb retained only in-frame sequences with V and J called. Part of the clones is not carried over; for the studies checked, unresolved V genes explain less than half of this, and the remainder is unexplained. The V and J calls and the clone size are those of that table, but D and trimming were determined from the DNA. This sample lists roughly 86,000 clones; almost 80% were detected once. Approximately 6.5% of the sample goes to the ten largest clones.

Summary of the overall study and its limitations: The earlier analysis of almost 600 of the donors excluded roughly 17 rarely observed V segments, including chromosome 9 orphons, because counts were too low. A later analysis reported that several top co-occurrence clusters appeared linked to parvovirus B19, influenza, CMV and Epstein-Barr virus. Strong co-occurrence of HLA alleles, especially DR and DQ, made assigning TCR associations to individual alleles difficult. A further reported finding was that TCR beta sequences accurately predicted the HLA-A and HLA-B alleles for most subjects in the first cohort. Most CMV-associated TCR beta chains appeared to be HLA-restricted in a later analysis, and the HLA associations seemed to be driven largely by CMV exposure. V-gene and J-gene trimming of TCR beta chains was associated with a missense DCLRE1C variant in a later genetic analysis, and the association was replicated in an independent cohort. The classifier was reported to diagnose cytomegalovirus status with high specificity and sensitivity in both the original cohort and the validation cohort. Because HLA typing was missing for some donors at each locus, association tests included only the typed subset. A few of the identified cytomegalovirus-associated TCR beta chains were confirmed in vitro to be specific for cytomegalovirus antigens. The authors suggested that the approach could potentially be generalized to other disease states and immunological phenotypes. The 87-base-pair reads could not distinguish some IMGT-functional V segments, including TRBV6-2 and TRBV6-3, so those segments were excluded. A later analysis found that HLA-associated TCR beta chains were more clonally expanded and had lower generation probabilities than equally common non-associated chains. The cohort was sequenced for TCR beta chains only, and without alpha or paired-chain data the features that could be detected were limited. A later genetic analysis reported fewer N-insertions in productive TCRs among donors in an Asian-associated ancestry cluster than the roughly 650-donor mean. Linkage disequilibrium might explain the correlated functional status among segregating V segments, but an unknown experimental factor could not be ruled out. While some public TCRs were present in many individuals, most TCR sequences turned up only very rarely across donors. Roughly uniform sequencing depth across donors was assumed in presence/absence analyses, although this assumption may not hold. The study listed 150 to 200 TCR beta chains as associated with cytomegalovirus. Broadly in line with IMGT annotations, most TCR beta V segments showed up in productive rearrangements about 87% or about 30% of the time in an earlier analysis of under 700 of the donors. Immune exposure information for the cohort was limited to CMV serostatus. In a later analysis, TCR association rates were found to vary across HLA loci, with the most associated TCRs seen for DRB1 alleles and the fewest for HLA-C alleles. The sequencing pipeline was judged likely to have produced a cluster of highly shared sequence variants as a technical artifact. At a false discovery rate of 0.05, a later analysis linked some 17,000 TCR beta sequences to specific HLA alleles.

This clone was recorded once. Its recognized antigen is unknown. Base qualities are not provided; no much larger clone lies one nucleotide away. For CDR1 and CDR2, the germline V gene lists SGHVS and FNYEAQ. Trimming takes 1 base from V and 8 bases from J, and the germline ends sit 12 bases apart. The CDR3 has 14 amino acids, counting the end cysteine and phenylalanine. CDR3 DNA is the only sequence kept; it has 42 bases, read in frame from the first base. The cohort comprised some 680 healthy bone marrow donors. Cohort members were all nominally healthy when sampled, although unrecorded immune exposures were likely present. The donor was CMV seronegative and was included in the group of a few hundred seronegative cohort members. A peripheral blood sample was collected from each donor, and TCR beta sequencing was performed on peripheral blood mononuclear cells. Genomic DNA was extracted from the blood cell samples with the Qiagen DNeasy Blood Extraction Kit.

The sequencing sample was made of PBMCs. The chain is made from TRBV7-6 and TRBJ1-3; TRBD1 is a possible D gene, resting on 5 matching bases. This TCR came from a female donor in good health and CMV-seronegative. Here is the DNA: TGTGCCAGCAGCTTAGGGCTTAGCAGGGACACCATATATTTT. Its translation is CASSLGLSRDTIYF.